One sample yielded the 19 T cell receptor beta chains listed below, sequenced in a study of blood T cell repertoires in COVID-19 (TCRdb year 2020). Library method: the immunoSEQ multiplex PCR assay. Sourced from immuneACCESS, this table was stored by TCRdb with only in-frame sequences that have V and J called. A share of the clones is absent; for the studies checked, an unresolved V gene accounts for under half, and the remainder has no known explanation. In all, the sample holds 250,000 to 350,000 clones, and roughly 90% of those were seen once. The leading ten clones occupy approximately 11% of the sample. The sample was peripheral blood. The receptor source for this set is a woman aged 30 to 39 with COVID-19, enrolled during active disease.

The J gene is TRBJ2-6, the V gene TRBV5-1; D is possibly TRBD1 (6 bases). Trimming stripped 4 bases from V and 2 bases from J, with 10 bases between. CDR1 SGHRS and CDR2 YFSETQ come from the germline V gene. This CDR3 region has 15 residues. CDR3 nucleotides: TGCGCCAGCAGCCTACAGGGCCCTGGGGCCAACGTCCTGACTTTC. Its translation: CASSLQGPGANVLTF. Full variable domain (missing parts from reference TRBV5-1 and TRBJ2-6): KAGVTQTPRYLIKTRGQQVTLSCSPISGHRSVSWYQQTPGQGLQFLFEYFSETQRNKGNFPGRFSGRQFSNSRSEMNVSTLELGDSALYLCASSLQGPGANVLTFGAGSRLTVL.

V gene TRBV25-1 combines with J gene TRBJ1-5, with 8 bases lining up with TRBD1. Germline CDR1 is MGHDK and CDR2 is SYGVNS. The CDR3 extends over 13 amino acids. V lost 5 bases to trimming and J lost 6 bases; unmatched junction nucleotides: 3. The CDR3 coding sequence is TGTGCCAGCAGTCCAGGGGGCTCTCAGCCCCAGCATTTT. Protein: CASSPGGSQPQHF.

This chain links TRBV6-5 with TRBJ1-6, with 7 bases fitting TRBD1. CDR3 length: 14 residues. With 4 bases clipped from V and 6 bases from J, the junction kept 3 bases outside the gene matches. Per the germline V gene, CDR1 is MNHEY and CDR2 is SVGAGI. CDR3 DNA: TGTGCCAGCAGTTCTCGACAGGGTAATTCACCCCTCCACTTT. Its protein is CASSSRQGNSPLHF.

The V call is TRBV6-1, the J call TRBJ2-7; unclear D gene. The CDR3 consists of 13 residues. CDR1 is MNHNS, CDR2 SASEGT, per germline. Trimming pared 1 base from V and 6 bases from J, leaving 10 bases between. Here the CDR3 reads CASSEVMWAEQYF. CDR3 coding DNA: TGTGCCAGCAGTGAAGTGATGTGGGCCGAGCAGTACTTC.

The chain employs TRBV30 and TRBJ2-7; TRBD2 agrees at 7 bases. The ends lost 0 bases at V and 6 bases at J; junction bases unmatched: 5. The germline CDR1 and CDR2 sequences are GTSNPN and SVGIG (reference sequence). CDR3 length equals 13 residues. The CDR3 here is CAWSVGSGGEQYF. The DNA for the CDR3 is TGTGCCTGGAGTGTAGGGTCGGGGGGCGAGCAGTACTTC.

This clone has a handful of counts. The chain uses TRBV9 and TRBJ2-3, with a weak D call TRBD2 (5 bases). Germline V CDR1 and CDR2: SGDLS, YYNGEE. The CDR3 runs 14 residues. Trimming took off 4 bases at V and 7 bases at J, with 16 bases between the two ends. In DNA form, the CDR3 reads TGTGCCAGCAGCCCGGGAATCCCCTTCTATACGCAGTATTTT. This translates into CASSPGIPFYTQYF.

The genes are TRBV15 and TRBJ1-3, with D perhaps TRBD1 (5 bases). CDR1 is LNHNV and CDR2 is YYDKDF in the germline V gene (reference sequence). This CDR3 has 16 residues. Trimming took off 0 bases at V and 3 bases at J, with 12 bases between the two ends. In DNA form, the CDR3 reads TGTGCCACCAGCAGAGAGCCGCAGGGTGATGGAAACACCATATATTTT. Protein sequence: CATSREPQGDGNTIYF.

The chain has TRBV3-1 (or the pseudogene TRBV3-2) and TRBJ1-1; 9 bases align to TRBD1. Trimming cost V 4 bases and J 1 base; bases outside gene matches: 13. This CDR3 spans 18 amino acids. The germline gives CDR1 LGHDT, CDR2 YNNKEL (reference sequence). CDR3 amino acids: CASSPGTGPGEGNTEAFF. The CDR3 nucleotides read TGTGCCAGCAGCCCCGGGACAGGGCCGGGAGAGGGGAACACTGAAGCTTTCTTT.

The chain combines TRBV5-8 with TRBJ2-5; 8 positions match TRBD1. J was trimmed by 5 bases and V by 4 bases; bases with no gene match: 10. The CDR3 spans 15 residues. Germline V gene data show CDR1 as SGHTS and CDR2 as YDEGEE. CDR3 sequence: CASSARTGSVETQYF. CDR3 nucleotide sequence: TGTGCCAGCAGCGCAAGGACAGGGTCGGTGGAGACCCAGTACTTC. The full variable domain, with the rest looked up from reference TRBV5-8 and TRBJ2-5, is EAGVTQSPTHLIKTRGQQATLRCSPISGHTSVYWYQQALGLGLQFLLWYDEGEERNRGNFPPRFSGRQFPNYSSELNVNALELEDSALYLCASSARTGSVETQYFGPGTRLLVL.

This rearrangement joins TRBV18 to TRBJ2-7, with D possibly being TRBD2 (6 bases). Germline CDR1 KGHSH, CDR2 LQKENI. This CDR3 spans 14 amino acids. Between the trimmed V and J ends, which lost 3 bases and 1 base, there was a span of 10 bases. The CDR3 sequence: CASSPPGESYEQYF. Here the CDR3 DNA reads TGTGCCAGCTCACCGCCGGGAGAATCCTACGAGCAGTACTTC.

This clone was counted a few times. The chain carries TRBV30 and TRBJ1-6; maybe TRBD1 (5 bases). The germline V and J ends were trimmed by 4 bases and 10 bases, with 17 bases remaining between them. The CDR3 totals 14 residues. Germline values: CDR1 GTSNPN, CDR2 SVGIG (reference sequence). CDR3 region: CAWTSAGLMSPLHF. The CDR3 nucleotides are TGTGCCTGGACCTCGGCAGGGTTAATGTCACCCCTCCACTTT.

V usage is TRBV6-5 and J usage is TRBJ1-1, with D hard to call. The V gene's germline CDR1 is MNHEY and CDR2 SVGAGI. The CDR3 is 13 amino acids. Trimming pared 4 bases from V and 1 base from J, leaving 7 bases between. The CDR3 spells CASSSSRNTEAFF. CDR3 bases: TGTGCCAGCAGTTCCAGTCGGAACACTGAAGCTTTCTTT.

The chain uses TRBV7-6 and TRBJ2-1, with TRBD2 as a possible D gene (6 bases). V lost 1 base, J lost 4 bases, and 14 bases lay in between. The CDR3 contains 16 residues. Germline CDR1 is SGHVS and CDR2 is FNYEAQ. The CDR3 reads CASSLGSSAEYNEQFF. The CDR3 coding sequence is TGTGCCAGCAGCTTAGGTTCTAGCGCGGAGTACAATGAGCAGTTCTTC.

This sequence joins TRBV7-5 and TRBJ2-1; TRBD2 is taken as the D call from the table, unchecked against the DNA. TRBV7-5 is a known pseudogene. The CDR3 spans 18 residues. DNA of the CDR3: TGTGCCAGAAGCTTAAGGCTAGCGGGAGATGGCTCCTACAATGAGCAGTTCTTC. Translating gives CARSLRLAGDGSYNEQFF.

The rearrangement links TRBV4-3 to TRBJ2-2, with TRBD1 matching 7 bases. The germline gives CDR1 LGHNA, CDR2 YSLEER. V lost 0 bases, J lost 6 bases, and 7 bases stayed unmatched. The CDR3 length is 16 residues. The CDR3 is CASSQDSGTAAGELFF. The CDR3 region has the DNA TGCGCCAGCAGCCAAGATTCGGGGACAGCCGCCGGGGAGCTGTTTTTT.

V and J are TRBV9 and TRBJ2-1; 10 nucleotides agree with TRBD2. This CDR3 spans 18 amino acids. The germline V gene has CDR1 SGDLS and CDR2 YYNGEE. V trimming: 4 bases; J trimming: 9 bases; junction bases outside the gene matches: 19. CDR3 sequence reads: CASSPGEGLASIEVEQFF. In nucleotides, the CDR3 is TGTGCCAGCAGCCCTGGGGAGGGACTAGCGTCGATCGAGGTTGAGCAGTTCTTC. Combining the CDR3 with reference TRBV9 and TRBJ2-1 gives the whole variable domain DSGVTQTPKHLITATGQRVTLRCSPRSGDLSVYWYQQSLDQGLQFLIQYYNGEERAKGNILERFSAQQFPDLHSELNLSSLELGDSALYFCASSPGEGLASIEVEQFFGPGTRLTVL.

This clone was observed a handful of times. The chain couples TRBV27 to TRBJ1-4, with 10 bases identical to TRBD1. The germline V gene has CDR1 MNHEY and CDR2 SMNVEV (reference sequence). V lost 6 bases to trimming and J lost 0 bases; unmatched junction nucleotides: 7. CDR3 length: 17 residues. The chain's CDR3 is CASRATGGPATNEKLFF. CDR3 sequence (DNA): TGTGCCAGCAGAGCGACAGGGGGCCCTGCAACTAATGAAAAACTGTTTTTT. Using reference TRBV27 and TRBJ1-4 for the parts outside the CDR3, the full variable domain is EAQVTQNPRYLITVTGKKLTVTCSQNMNHEYMSWYRQDPGLGLRQIYYSMNVEVTDKGDVPEGYKVSRKEKRNFPLILESPSPNQTSLYFCASRATGGPATNEKLFFGSGTQLSVL.

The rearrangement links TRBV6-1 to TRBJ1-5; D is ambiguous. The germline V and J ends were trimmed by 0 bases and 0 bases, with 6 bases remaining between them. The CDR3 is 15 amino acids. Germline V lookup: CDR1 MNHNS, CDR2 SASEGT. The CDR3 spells CASSEARLSNQPQHF. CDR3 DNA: TGTGCCAGCAGTGAAGCGCGACTTAGCAATCAGCCCCAGCATTTT.

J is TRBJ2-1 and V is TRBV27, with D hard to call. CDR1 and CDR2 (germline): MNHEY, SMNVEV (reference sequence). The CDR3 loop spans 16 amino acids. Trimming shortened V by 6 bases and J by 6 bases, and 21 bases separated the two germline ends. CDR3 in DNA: TGTGCCAGCAGCCTAACTACCTCCGGATCCACCAATGAGCAGTTCTTC. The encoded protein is CASSLTTSGSTNEQFF.